The rows below give T cell receptor beta chains drawn from one sample of a study of regulatory T cells in long-lasting Graves disease. TCRdb re-analysed the multiplex PCR reads in MiXCR, keeping a single row per CDR3 protein. This sample has over 450,000 distinct CDR3 sequences, with 20% to 25% found just once. Specimen: peripheral blood mononuclear cells (PBMCs), collected when the disease was refractory, from a patient treated with antithyroid drugs. The receptor set was obtained from a female donor with Graves disease. The CDR3 runs from the conserved cysteine through the conserved F or W. Fields, in order: clone size, J gene, D gene, V gene, CDR3 DNA, CDR3 protein. D genes are given only for firm matches. Some rows mark clone size as missing; the rest say once, few, many or name a class of expanded clone.

>.|TRBJ2-5|TRBD2|TRBV6-2/TRBV6-3
TGTGCCAGCAGCCCCTCGGGGGGGGGCAGCGAGACCCAGTACTTC
CASSPSGGGSETQYF
>few|TRBJ1-1|.|TRBV19
TGTGCCAGTAGTATAGCCCCCGGCCTAGGAGCTTTCTTT
CASSIAPGLGAFF
>many|TRBJ2-2|.|TRBV2
TGTGCCAGCGCGGCCAGACCCACCGGGGAGCTGTTTTTT
CASAARPTGELFF
>.|TRBJ2-5|.|TRBV28
TGTGCCAGCAGTGAGGACAGCAAAGAGACCCAGTACTTC
CASSEDSKETQYF
>.|TRBJ2-7|TRBD2|TRBV28
TGTGCCACTGAAGCGGGAGTTGGGTACGAGCAGTACTTC
CATEAGVGYEQYF
>many|TRBJ1-2|.|TRBV7-6
TGTGCCAGCAGCTTAGCGAGGGGCCCAGGCTATGGCTACACCTTC
CASSLARGPGYGYTF
>many|TRBJ1-1|.|TRBV27
TGTGCCAGCAGTATCCGGGAGCGGGACACTGAAGCTTTCTTT
CASSIRERDTEAFF
>.|TRBJ2-2|.|TRBV7-9
TGTGCCAGCAGCTTAGGAGTCCCGGGGTTTGCACCGAACACCGGGGAGCTGTTTTTT
CASSLGVPGFAPNTGELFF
>.|TRBJ2-7|.|TRBV19
TGTGCCAGTAGTACCTCGGTGGTGAACCCCTACGAGCAGTACTTC
CASSTSVVNPYEQYF
>many|TRBJ2-6|.|TRBV12-3/TRBV12-4
TGTGCCAGCAGTTCCGGTCGCTCTGGGGCCAACGTCCTGACTTTC
CASSSGRSGANVLTF
>.|TRBJ1-3|.|TRBV28
TGTGCCAGCAGTTTAACCAGGATAAGTTTTTCAGGAAACACCATATATTTT
CASSLTRISFSGNTIYF
>few|TRBJ2-5|TRBD1|TRBV24-1
TGTGCCACCAGTGATTTCCACAGGGGGCTAGAGACCCAGTACTTC
CATSDFHRGLETQYF
>many|TRBJ2-5|.|TRBV7-9
TGTGCCAGCAGTTTCGCGGGCCGGGAGACCCAGTACTTC
CASSFAGRETQYF
>.|TRBJ2-7|TRBD1|TRBV20-1
TGCAGTGCTAGCCGGGACAGGGGCCCCGAGCAGTACTTC
CSASRDRGPEQYF
>many|TRBJ1-1|.|TRBV29-1
TGCAGCGTTGCTGGACAGCAGAACACTGAAGCTTTCTTT
CSVAGQQNTEAFF
>many|TRBJ1-1|.|TRBV12-3/TRBV12-4
TGTGCCAGCACGGGTCTTGTGCGGGGCACTGAAGCTTTCTTT
CASTGLVRGTEAFF
>many|TRBJ2-1|TRBD1|TRBV12-3/TRBV12-4
TGTGCCAGCACTCTTATCGGGACAGGGTCCCACAATGAGCAGTTCTTC
CASTLIGTGSHNEQFF
>few|TRBJ2-1|.|TRBV6-1
TGTGCCAGCAGGGACAGTCAGGGGCTCTTGACCTACAATGAGCAGTTCTTC
CASRDSQGLLTYNEQFF
>many|TRBJ2-7|TRBD2|TRBV5-6
TGTGCCAGCAGCTTAGGGGCTAGCGGGAGCTACGAGCAGTACTTC
CASSLGASGSYEQYF
>many|TRBJ1-1|TRBD1|TRBV6-1
TGTGCCAGCAGAACCCGGGACAGCCGGGCTGGGAACACTGAAGCTTTCTTT
CASRTRDSRAGNTEAFF
>many|TRBJ1-1|TRBD1|TRBV11-3
TGTGCCAGCAGCTCTAGACAGGGGAGTACTGAAGCTTTCTTT
CASSSRQGSTEAFF
>few|TRBJ2-7|.|TRBV5-5
TGTGCCAGCAGCCCCGATGACGGTTACGAGCAGTACTTC
CASSPDDGYEQYF
>many|TRBJ1-2|.|TRBV12-3/TRBV12-4
TGTGCCAGCAGCAGACGGGGCGTGGACTATGGCTACACCTTC
CASSRRGVDYGYTF
>few|TRBJ2-1|.|TRBV12-3/TRBV12-4
TGTGCCAGCAGTACCACCCTGGGACTGGCCTACAATGAGCAGTTCTTC
CASSTTLGLAYNEQFF
>many|TRBJ2-7|TRBD2|TRBV28
TGTGCCAGCAGCCGATGGACTAGCGGGGCATACGAGCAGTACTTC
CASSRWTSGAYEQYF
>.|TRBJ2-3|.|TRBV20-1
TGCAGTGCTAGAAAGCCTAGCACAGATACGCAGTATTTT
CSARKPSTDTQYF
>many|TRBJ2-5|.|TRBV7-2
TGTGCCAGCAGCCAAACAAAAGAGACCCAGTACTTC
CASSQTKETQYF
>.|TRBJ2-2|.|TRBV20-1
TGCAGTGCTGGAGCGGAATCGAACACCGGGGAGCTGTTTTTT
CSAGAESNTGELFF
>few|TRBJ2-2|.|TRBV28
TGTGCCAGCAGTTTTAGTATTGCTGACACCGGGGAGCTGTTTTTT
CASSFSIADTGELFF
>.|TRBJ1-3|.|TRBV6-5
TGTGCCAGCAGTTACTCCCCAGGGATGGGAAACACCACATATTTT
CASSYSPGMGNTTYF
>few|TRBJ2-2|.|TRBV5-1
TGCGCCAGCAGCGTAGAACAGGACACCGGGGAGCTGTTTTTT
CASSVEQDTGELFF
>many|TRBJ1-4|.|TRBV6-1
TGTGCCAGCAGACTGTCCCCCGGGACGGGTGAAAAACTGTTTTTT
CASRLSPGTGEKLFF